The 9 T cell receptor beta chains listed next were all sequenced from one sample in a study of cytomegalovirus exposure and HLA in healthy donors (dated by TCRdb to the late 2010s). Library creation used the immunoSEQ multiplex PCR assay. For the multiplex PCR, a mixture combining 60 forward primers for TCR Vbeta segments and 13 reverse primers for TCR Jbeta segments was used. The immuneACCESS repertoire file appears here via TCRdb, limited to in-frame rearrangements. These files lack a portion of the clones; in checked studies, under half of the deficit traces to unresolved V genes, and the cause of the others is not known. Counted in this sample were some 56,000 clones; 80% of them appeared once. 3% to 4.5% of the sample lies in the top ten. The sequenced sample consisted of PBMCs. Receptor source: a middle-aged woman in good health and CMV-seronegative.

The chain links TRBV7-2 to TRBJ2-6; 10 positions match TRBD1. Germline lookup yields CDR1 SGHTA and CDR2 FQGNSA. With V trimmed by 4 bases and J by 4 bases, 7 bases remained unmatched. This CDR3 is 17 amino acids long. CDR3 protein: CASSSGTGAWGANVLTF. The CDR3 nucleotides read TGTGCCAGCAGCTCCGGGACAGGGGCCTGGGGGGCCAACGTCCTGACTTTC.

The chain carries TRBV28 and TRBJ1-5, with 7 nucleotides matching TRBD1. CDR1 is MDHEN, CDR2 SYDVKM, per germline. The length of the CDR3 is 14 residues. The junction had 4 bases not matched to a gene; V was cut back by 5 bases and J by 3 bases. The CDR3: CASSKQGYNQPQHF. CDR3 coding DNA: TGTGCCAGCAGTAAACAGGGGTACAATCAGCCCCAGCATTTT.

The CDR3 nucleotides read TGTGCCAGCACCTACCTCTACGAGCAGTACTTC. Its protein product is CASTYLYEQYF. V gene TRBV11-2 combines with J gene TRBJ2-7; no clear D gene. V was clipped by 7 bases and J by 3 bases, with 7 bases between them. Germline loops: CDR1 SGHAT, CDR2 FQNNGV. CDR3 length: 11 amino acids. The full variable domain, its missing parts supplied by reference TRBV11-2 and TRBJ2-7, is EAGVAQSPRYKIIEKRQSVAFWCNPISGHATLYWYQQILGQGPKLLIQFQNNGVVDDSQLPKDRFSAERLKGVDSTLKIQPAKLEDSAVYLCASTYLYEQYFGPGTRLTVT.

The chain links TRBV9 to TRBJ2-7; D gene ambiguous. V lost 0 bases and J lost 3, with 13 bases in between. The CDR3 length is 15 residues. Germline CDR1 SGDLS, CDR2 YYNGEE. The CDR3, as DNA: TGTGCCAGCAGCGTAGGGAACGGGTATGGCTACGAGCAGTACTTC. Its translation: CASSVGNGYGYEQYF.

This chain uses TRBV6-5 with TRBJ2-7; TRBD1 matches at 7 bases. The CDR3 length is 16 residues. CDR1 is MNHEY and CDR2 is SVGAGI in the germline V gene. The J segment lost 3 bases and the V segment lost 0 bases, leaving 8 bases of the junction unmatched. CDR3 DNA sequence: TGTGCCAGCAGTTACTCTGGGGGACAGCCCCACTACGAGCAGTACTTC. The encoded protein is CASSYSGGQPHYEQYF.

The chain links TRBV7-9 to TRBJ1-1; weak D call: TRBD1 (6 bases). Germline lookup yields CDR1 SEHNR and CDR2 FQNEAQ (reference sequence). CDR3 length equals 13 residues. Trimming took off 2 bases at V and 5 bases at J, with 9 bases between the two ends. The CDR3 protein is CASSLYRETEAFF. For the CDR3, the DNA is TGTGCCAGCAGCTTATACAGGGAAACTGAAGCTTTCTTT. Variable domain in full (rest from reference TRBV7-9 and TRBJ1-1): DTGVSQNPRHKITKRGQNVTFRCDPISEHNRLYWYRQTLGQGPEFLTYFQNEAQLEKSRLLSDRFSAERPKGSFSTLEIQRTEQGDSAMYLCASSLYRETEAFFGQGTRLTVV.

The rearrangement joins TRBV6-5 to TRBJ1-1; D may be TRBD1 (5 bases). Germline lookup yields CDR1 MNHEY and CDR2 SVGAGI. V was clipped by 8 bases and J by 5 bases, with 15 bases between them. There are 13 residues in the CDR3. The CDR3 DNA follows: TGTGCCAGCCGGAGACAGCAGATGACTGAAGCTTTCTTT. It specifies CASRRQQMTEAFF.

This rearrangement joins TRBV11-2 to TRBJ1-1; D is unresolved. Per germline, CDR1 SGHAT and CDR2 FQNNGV. The length of the CDR3 is 11 residues. V was pared by 5 bases and J by 7 bases, with 8 bases between. This CDR3 is CASSVHLEAFF. The CDR3 DNA reads as TGTGCCAGCAGCGTACACCTTGAAGCTTTCTTT.

The CDR3 sequence: CASSLQDSTYNEQFF. CDR3 DNA sequence: TGCGCCAGCAGCCTCCAGGACTCCACCTACAATGAGCAGTTCTTC. The rearrangement uses TRBV4-3 and TRBJ2-1, with D perhaps matching TRBD2 (5 bases). The germline gives CDR1 LGHNA, CDR2 YSLEER. V lost 4 bases to trimming and J lost 2 bases, with 12 bases between them. The CDR3 contains 15 residues.